This entry features one TCR beta chain sequence. Its specificity is not known. This entry is derived from a study of post-analysis software for immune sequencing data. General observations from the study: Relative to controls, patients with multiple sclerosis showed significantly lower normalized Chao1 diversity. Patients had higher frequencies than controls of about five TRBV segments, including TRBV5-6, TRBV5-1 and TRBV20-1.

Trimming took off 7 bases at V and 0 bases at J, with 13 bases between the two ends. Germline V lookup: CDR1 SQVTM, CDR2 ANQGSEA. The CDR3 contains 13 residues. The library was made from cDNA and included unique molecular identifiers. Some 500,000 cDNA molecules were recovered from an input of roughly 0.95 to 10 million T cells. TCRdb re-called the PCR reads through MiXCR, storing one row per CDR3 protein. The table records hundreds of thousands of distinct CDR3 sequences, roughly 27% of them present only once. This TCR was recovered from a girl aged 10-17 years with multiple sclerosis. This chain uses TRBV29-1 with TRBJ2-7, with D possibly matching TRBD1 (6 bases). Sequencing was done on a sample of blood. The CDR3 protein is CSATDRSSYEQYF. The CDR3 nucleotides are TGCAGCGCCACCGACAGGAGCTCCTACGAGCAGTACTTC.